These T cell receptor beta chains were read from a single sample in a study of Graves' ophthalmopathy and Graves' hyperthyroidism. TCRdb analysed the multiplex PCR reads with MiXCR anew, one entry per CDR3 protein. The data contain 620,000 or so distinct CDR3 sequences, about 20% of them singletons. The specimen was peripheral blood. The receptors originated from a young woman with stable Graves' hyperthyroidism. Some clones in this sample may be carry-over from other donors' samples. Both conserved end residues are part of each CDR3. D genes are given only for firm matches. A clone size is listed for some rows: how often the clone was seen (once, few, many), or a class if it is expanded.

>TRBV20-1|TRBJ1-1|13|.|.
CSARDGRGNVAFF
TGCAGTGCTAGAGATGGTAGGGGGAATGTAGCTTTCTTT
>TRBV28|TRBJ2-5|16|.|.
CASRFNPVRGQETQDF
TGTGCCAGCCGTTTCAACCCGGTACGGGGACAAGAGACCCAGGACTTC
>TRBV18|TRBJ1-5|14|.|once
CASLTGGSNQPQHF
TGTGCCAGCTTGACAGGCGGTAGCAATCAGCCCCAGCATTTT
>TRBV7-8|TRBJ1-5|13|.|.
CASSSTENQPQHF
TGTGCCAGCAGTTCCACAGAGAATCAGCCCCAGCATTTT
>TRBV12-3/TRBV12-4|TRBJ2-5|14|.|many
CASSGLTGVQTQYF
TGTGCCAGCAGTGGACTAACAGGGGTGCAGACCCAGTACTTC
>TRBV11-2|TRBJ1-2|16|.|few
CASSSLGAADNYGYTF
TGTGCCAGCAGCTCCTTGGGGGCAGCTGATAACTATGGCTACACCTTC
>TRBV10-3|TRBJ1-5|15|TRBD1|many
CAISETGGDHQPQHF
TGTGCCATCAGTGAGACAGGGGGCGACCATCAGCCCCAGCATTTT
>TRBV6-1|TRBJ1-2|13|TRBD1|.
CASSRGSNYGYTF
TGTGCCAGTTCCAGGGGGTCTAACTATGGCTACACCTTC
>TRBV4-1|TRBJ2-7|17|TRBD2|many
CASSQDPPSGSSYEQYF
TGCGCCAGCAGCCAAGATCCCCCTAGCGGGAGCTCCTACGAGCAGTACTTC
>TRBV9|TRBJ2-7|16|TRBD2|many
CASSPWGLAGGEEQYF
TGTGCCAGCAGCCCGTGGGGACTAGCGGGAGGAGAGGAGCAGTACTTC
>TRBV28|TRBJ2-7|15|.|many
CASRLPGNGGYEQYF
TGTGCCAGCAGGCTACCGGGCAACGGCGGCTACGAGCAGTACTTC
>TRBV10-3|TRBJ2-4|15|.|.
CAISGGDTTKNIQYF
TGTGCCATCAGTGGGGGGGACACCACCAAAAACATTCAGTACTTC
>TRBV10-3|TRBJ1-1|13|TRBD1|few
CAISDRVSTEAFF
TGTGCCATCAGCGACAGGGTGAGCACTGAAGCTTTCTTT
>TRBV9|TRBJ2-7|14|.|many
CASSVGSTSYEQYF
TGTGCCAGCAGCGTAGGGTCCACCTCCTACGAGCAGTACTTC
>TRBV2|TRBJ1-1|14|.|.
CAISGRTANTEAFF
TGTGCCATCAGCGGAAGGACAGCTAACACTGAAGCTTTCTTT
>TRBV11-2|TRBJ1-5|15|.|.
CASSLRAQNNQPQHF
TGTGCCAGCAGCTTACGGGCACAGAACAATCAGCCCCAGCATTTT
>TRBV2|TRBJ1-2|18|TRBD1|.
CASSEVSRDRVYNYGYTF
TGTGCCAGCAGTGAAGTATCACGGGACAGGGTCTATAACTATGGCTACACCTTC
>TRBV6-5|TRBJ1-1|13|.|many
CASSYRGNTEAFF
TGTGCCAGCAGTTACAGGGGGAACACTGAAGCTTTCTTT
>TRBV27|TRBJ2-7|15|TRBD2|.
CASSPTSGGASEQYF
TGTGCCAGCAGTCCAACTAGCGGGGGGGCGAGTGAGCAGTACTTC
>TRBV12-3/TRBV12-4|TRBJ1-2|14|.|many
CASRSEEANYGYTF
TGTGCCAGCAGAAGCGAGGAGGCTAACTATGGCTACACCTTC
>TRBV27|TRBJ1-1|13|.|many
CASRVLGNTEAFF
TGTGCCAGCAGAGTCCTCGGGAACACTGAAGCTTTCTTT
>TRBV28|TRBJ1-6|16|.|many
CASSTTRTRTNSPLHF
TGTGCCAGCAGTACGACTCGGACACGAACTAATTCACCCCTCCACTTT
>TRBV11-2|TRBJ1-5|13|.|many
CASSLYSNQPQHF
TGTGCCAGCAGTTTATATAGCAATCAGCCCCAGCATTTT
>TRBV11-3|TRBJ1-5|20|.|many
CASSLVYSVFMGGSNQPQHF
TGTGCCAGCAGCTTAGTTTACAGTGTCTTTATGGGGGGTAGCAATCAGCCCCAGCATTTT
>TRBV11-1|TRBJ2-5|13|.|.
CASSSGKRETQYF
TGTGCCAGCAGCTCCGGAAAGCGGGAGACCCAGTACTTC
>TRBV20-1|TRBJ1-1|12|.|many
CSARGSNTEAFF
TGCAGTGCTAGAGGATCGAACACTGAAGCTTTCTTT
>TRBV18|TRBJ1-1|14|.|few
CASSPRTMNTEAFF
TGTGCCAGCTCACCGAGGACAATGAACACTGAAGCTTTCTTT
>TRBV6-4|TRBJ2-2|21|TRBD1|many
CASSVGGPFRDRGWDTGELFF
TGTGCCAGCTCAGTTGGGGGACCCTTCCGGGACAGGGGTTGGGACACCGGGGAGCTGTTTTTT
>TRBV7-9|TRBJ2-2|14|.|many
CASSFDLRTGELFF
TGTGCCAGCAGCTTTGACCTACGGACCGGGGAGCTGTTTTTT
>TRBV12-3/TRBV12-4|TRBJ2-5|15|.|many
CASSERDRTQETQYF
TGTGCCAGCAGTGAGCGGGACAGGACGCAAGAGACCCAGTACTTC
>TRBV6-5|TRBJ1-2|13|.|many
CASKPDSNYGYTF
TGTGCCAGCAAACCCGACAGTAACTATGGCTACACCTTC
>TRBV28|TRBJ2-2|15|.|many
CASSFSAAGPGELFF
TGTGCCAGCAGTTTTTCGGCGGCTGGTCCCGGGGAGCTGTTTTTT
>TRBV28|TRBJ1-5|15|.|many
CASSPGMGSNQPQHF
TGTGCCAGCAGCCCAGGGATGGGGAGCAATCAGCCCCAGCATTTT
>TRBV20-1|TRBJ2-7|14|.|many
CSARPGLTGYEQYF
TGCAGTGCTAGACCGGGACTCACAGGCTACGAGCAGTACTTC
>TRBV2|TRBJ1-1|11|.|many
CASQGPTEAFF
TGTGCCAGTCAGGGACCCACTGAAGCTTTCTTT
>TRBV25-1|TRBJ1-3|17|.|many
CASSEYGEPSSGNTIYF
TGTGCCAGCAGTGAATATGGGGAACCGAGCTCTGGAAACACCATATATTTT
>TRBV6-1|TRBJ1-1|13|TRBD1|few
CASRGTGITEAFF
TGTGCCAGCAGGGGGACAGGGATAACTGAAGCTTTCTTT
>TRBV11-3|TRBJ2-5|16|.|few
CASSNPYGQTSETQYF
TGTGCCAGCAGCAACCCATACGGACAGACCTCGGAGACCCAGTACTTC
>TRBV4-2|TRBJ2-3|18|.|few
CASSQDIRADISTDTQYF
TGTGCCAGCAGCCAAGATATTAGGGCGGACATAAGCACAGATACGCAGTATTTT
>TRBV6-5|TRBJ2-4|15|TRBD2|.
CASSYWASGKNIQYF
TGTGCCAGCAGTTACTGGGCTAGCGGTAAAAACATTCAGTACTTC
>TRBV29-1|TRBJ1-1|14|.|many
CSVELGSGVGKAFF
TGCAGCGTTGAATTGGGGAGCGGGGTGGGTAAAGCTTTCTTT
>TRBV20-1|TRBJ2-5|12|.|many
CSATGQQETQYF
TGCAGTGCTACTGGACAGCAAGAGACCCAGTACTTC
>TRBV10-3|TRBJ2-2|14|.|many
CAISESRNTGELFF
TGTGCCATCAGTGAGTCCAGGAACACCGGGGAGCTGTTTTTT
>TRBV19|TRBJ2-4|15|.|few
CASSMAGMAKNIKYF
TGTGCCAGTAGTATGGCAGGGATGGCCAAAAACATTAAGTACTTC
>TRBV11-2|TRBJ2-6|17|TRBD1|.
CASSYGQGAAGANVLTF
TGTGCCAGCAGCTACGGACAGGGGGCCGCTGGGGCCAACGTCCTGACTTTC
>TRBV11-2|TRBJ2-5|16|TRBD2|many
CASSLRTSGRAETQYF
TGTGCCAGCAGCTTAAGAACTAGCGGGAGGGCAGAGACCCAGTACTTC
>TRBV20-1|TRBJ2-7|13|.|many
CSARERGGLEQYF
TGCAGTGCTAGAGAAAGGGGGGGGTTGGAGCAGTACTTC
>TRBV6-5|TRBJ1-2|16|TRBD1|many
CASSYTRAGTGVHYTF
TGTGCCAGCAGTTATACTCGGGCTGGGACAGGGGTTCACTACACCTTC
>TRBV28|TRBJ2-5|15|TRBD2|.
CASSLGTSLRGYQYF
TGTGCCAGCAGTTTAGGGACTAGCTTGCGGGGGTACCAGTACTTC
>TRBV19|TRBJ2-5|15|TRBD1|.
CASSPRTGGWETQYF
TGTGCCAGTAGTCCCCGGACAGGGGGTTGGGAGACCCAGTACTTC
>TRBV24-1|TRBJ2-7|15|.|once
CATSDFTTGSYEQYF
TGTGCCACCAGTGATTTTACCACAGGTTCCTACGAGCAGTACTTC
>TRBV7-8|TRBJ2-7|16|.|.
CASSFLGYDRSYEQYF
TGTGCCAGCAGCTTCTTGGGATACGACAGATCCTACGAGCAGTACTTC
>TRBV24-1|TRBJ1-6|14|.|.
CATSAGREVSPLHF
TGTGCCACCAGTGCTGGGAGGGAGGTTTCACCCCTCCACTTT
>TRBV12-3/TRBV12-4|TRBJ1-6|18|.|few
CASSLGRMGSSYNSPLHF
TGTGCCAGCAGTTTAGGCAGGATGGGGTCCTCCTATAATTCACCCCTCCACTTT
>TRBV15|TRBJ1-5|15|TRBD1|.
CATSPRQGENQPQHF
TGTGCCACCAGCCCGCGACAGGGCGAAAATCAGCCCCAGCATTTT
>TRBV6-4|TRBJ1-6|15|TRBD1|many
CASSATGDTNSPLHF
TGTGCCAGCAGTGCCACAGGGGATACTAATTCACCCCTCCACTTT
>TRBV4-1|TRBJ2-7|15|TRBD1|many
CASSQDDRETYEQYF
TGCGCCAGCAGCCAAGATGACAGGGAGACCTACGAGCAGTACTTC
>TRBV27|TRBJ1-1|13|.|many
CASKGGLSTEAFF
TGTGCCAGCAAAGGAGGCCTCAGCACTGAAGCTTTCTTT
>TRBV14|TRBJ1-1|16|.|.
CASSQDRLGRNTEAFF
TGTGCCAGCAGCCAAGATCGGTTGGGGAGGAACACTGAAGCTTTCTTT
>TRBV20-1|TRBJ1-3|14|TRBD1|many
CSAPRPGQRNTIYF
TGCAGTGCTCCCCGCCCGGGACAGCGGAACACCATATATTTT